Listed below are T cell receptor beta chains from one sample, sequenced in a study of blood T cell repertoires in COVID-19. The table came from immunoSEQ multiplex PCR; TCRdb's copy has only in-frame clones and leaves some out. The top ten clones hold 7% of a sample with about 170,000 clones, 82% of them seen once. Sequencing was performed on peripheral blood. The receptors here all came from a woman aged 35 to 49 with COVID-19, enrolled during active disease. The CDR3 runs from the conserved cysteine through the conserved F or W. A D gene is named only where the DNA matches it firmly. Clone size is shown for a subset of rows, as once, few, many or a class of expanded clone.

j_gene	abundance	v_gene	d_gene	CDR3nt	CDR3aa
TRBJ2-1	.	TRBV6-4	TRBD1	TGTGCCAGCAGTCCACAGGGGGCGTTTAACAATGAGCAGTTCTTC	CASSPQGAFNNEQFF
TRBJ2-5	.	TRBV5-6	.	TGTGCCAGCAGCTTGGGACCAGGGAAGGGGACCCAGTACTTC	CASSLGPGKGTQYF
TRBJ2-7	many	TRBV7-6	.	TGTGCCAGCAGCTTAGCGTTCCAGTCCTACGAGCAGTACTTC	CASSLAFQSYEQYF
TRBJ2-3	.	TRBV24-1	.	TGTGCCACCAGTGATTGGGGGGAGGAGGATACGCAGTATTTT	CATSDWGEEDTQYF
TRBJ2-6	many	TRBV3-1/TRBV3-2	.	TGTGCCAGCAGCCAATCCGCCTCTCGGGGACACACCTCTGGGGCCAACGTCCTGACTTTC	CASSQSASRGHTSGANVLTF
TRBJ2-7	.	TRBV12-3/TRBV12-4	.	TGTGCCAGCAGTTTTTATTTCTACGAGCAGTACTTC	CASSFYFYEQYF
TRBJ2-5	.	TRBV10-3	.	TGTGCCATCAGTGAGCCGGTCCTCACAGGGCAAGAGACCCAGTACTTC	CAISEPVLTGQETQYF
TRBJ2-1	.	TRBV5-6	TRBD2	TGTGCCAGCACCCGGCGATCGGGAGGGTTTGTGCAGTTCTTC	CASTRRSGGFVQFF
TRBJ2-5	.	TRBV27	TRBD2	TGTGCCAGCACCATGCGGGGGGGGCGGCAAGAGACCCAGTACTTC	CASTMRGGRQETQYF
TRBJ2-1	.	TRBV7-3	.	TGTGCCAGCAGCCAAACTAGTTCTGGTTCCTACAATGAGCAGTTCTTC	CASSQTSSGSYNEQFF
TRBJ2-2	.	TRBV5-6	TRBD2	TGTGCCAGCAGCCCACGACTAGCGTCGAACACCGGGGAGCTGTTTTTT	CASSPRLASNTGELFF
TRBJ2-7	.	TRBV5-5	TRBD2	TGTGCCAGCAGCTTAAGCGGGAGTTCGATCGAGCAGTACTTC	CASSLSGSSIEQYF
TRBJ2-5	.	TRBV6-5	.	TGTGCCAGCAGTTATTCCCTTCGGGAGACCCAGTACTTC	CASSYSLRETQYF
TRBJ2-1	.	TRBV18	.	TGTGCCAGCTCACCATCGACAGCAGTCAATGAGCAGTTCTTC	CASSPSTAVNEQFF
TRBJ2-5	.	TRBV9	TRBD2	TGTGCCAGCAGCGCCGGGACTAGCGGTTTGGGGACCCAGTACTTC	CASSAGTSGLGTQYF
TRBJ2-6	few	TRBV28	.	TGTGCCAGCAGTCCGCCTATCTCTGGGGCCAACGTCCTGACTTTC	CASSPPISGANVLTF
TRBJ1-2	once	TRBV5-1	.	TGCGCCAGCAGACAAAATACCGGGACAACCTATGGCTACACCTTC	CASRQNTGTTYGYTF
TRBJ2-7	.	TRBV6-5	.	TGTGCCAGCAAGCGGTTGGGGAGTACGGCCGAGCAGTACTTC	CASKRLGSTAEQYF
TRBJ1-1	.	TRBV7-9	.	TGTGCCAGCAGCTTAGCTCCAGGGGCCACTGAAGCTTTCTTT	CASSLAPGATEAFF
TRBJ2-1	.	TRBV5-1	TRBD2	TGCGCCAGCAGCTCACTACTAGCGGGCGGCCACAATGAGCAGTTCTTC	CASSSLLAGGHNEQFF
TRBJ2-1	.	TRBV7-9	.	TGTGCCAGCAGTCCGACTGCAGGAGGGGTGGAGAATGAGCAGTTCTTC	CASSPTAGGVENEQFF
TRBJ1-2	few	TRBV4-1	TRBD1	TGCGCCAGCAGCCACGGGGAAAGGTTATGGACAGGGAGGTTTATAGGCTACACCTTC	CASSHGERLWTGRFIGYTF
TRBJ2-7	.	TRBV30	TRBD2	TGTGCCTGGGGGATGGGCGGGAGTTACGAGCAGTACTTC	CAWGMGGSYEQYF
TRBJ2-1	.	TRBV5-8	TRBD2	TGTGCCAGCAGCTCCAGATTGACGGGAGGGAAGTACAATGAGCAGTTCTTC	CASSSRLTGGKYNEQFF
TRBJ2-2	.	TRBV6-5	.	TGTGCCAGCAGTTACGGGCCAGGGGCGAACACCGGGGAGCTGTTTTTT	CASSYGPGANTGELFF
TRBJ1-3	few	TRBV6-6	.	TGTGCCAGCAGTTACTCCTCCGCAGGGACTGGAAACACCATATATTTT	CASSYSSAGTGNTIYF
TRBJ2-2	.	TRBV7-3	.	TGTGCCAGCAGTCCTTCCTGGGGGGGCCCGACCGGGGAGCTGTTTTTT	CASSPSWGGPTGELFF
TRBJ2-1	once	TRBV7-2	TRBD2	TGTGCCAGCAGCTTAGCTAGCGGGAGTAATTACAATGAGCAGTTCTTC	CASSLASGSNYNEQFF
TRBJ2-2	once	TRBV27	TRBD1	TGTGCCAGCAGTGTAATCTGGACAGGAAACACCGGGGAGCTGTTTTTT	CASSVIWTGNTGELFF
TRBJ2-1	once	TRBV28	TRBD2	TGTGCCAGCAGTTTACTGGGGACTAGCGCCTACAATGAGCAGTTCTTC	CASSLLGTSAYNEQFF
TRBJ2-5	.	TRBV2	.	TGTGCCAGCACTCAGGGGTACCAAGAGACCCAGTACTTC	CASTQGYQETQYF
TRBJ2-3	.	TRBV7-9	.	TGTGCCAGCAGCCAGGAGGCAGATACGCAGTATTTT	CASSQEADTQYF
TRBJ2-3	once	TRBV12-3/TRBV12-4	.	TGTGCCAGCAGCCGAGGAGGAGGGGATACGCAGTATTTT	CASSRGGGDTQYF
TRBJ2-3	.	TRBV3-1/TRBV3-2	.	TGTGCCAGCAGCCAAGGGTCACGTTTGCGGAGTCTCCTAAACACAGATACGCAGTATTTT	CASSQGSRLRSLLNTDTQYF
TRBJ2-1	.	TRBV18	TRBD2	TGTGCCAGCTCACAGTCCGGGACTACCTTACCCTACAATGAGCAGTTCTTC	CASSQSGTTLPYNEQFF